These 26 T cell receptor beta chains originate from one sample sequenced in a study of cytomegalovirus exposure and HLA in healthy donors (dated by TCRdb to 2015 to 2018). Library preparation employed the immunoSEQ multiplex PCR assay. For the multiplex PCR, a mixture combining 60 forward primers for TCR Vbeta segments and 13 reverse primers for TCR Jbeta segments was used. TCRdb took this table from immuneACCESS and kept in-frame rearrangements with V and J called. Such tables lack part of the clones; where checked against another copy, unresolved V genes explain under half of the gap, and the rest is unexplained. This sample is represented by more than 85,000 clones; just under 80% of them were singletons. Clones ranked in the top ten supply around 1.2% of the sample. The sequenced sample was PBMCs. The receptors derive from a man under 40 in good health and CMV-seronegative.

The V gene is TRBV4-3, the J gene TRBJ2-3, with a weak D call TRBD2 (6 bases). Trimming took off 5 bases at V and 5 bases at J, with 17 bases between the two ends. Germline V gene data show CDR1 as LGHNA and CDR2 as YSLEER. The CDR3 has 15 amino acids. The CDR3 nucleotides are TGCGCCAGCAGCAGGGTGCGGGGAACAGGAGATACGCAGTATTTT. As protein: CASSRVRGTGDTQYF.

The J gene is TRBJ1-2, the V gene TRBV6-6; the D is unclear. Germline-derived CDR1 and CDR2 are MNHNY and SVGAGI (reference sequence). The CDR3 is 13 amino acids. V lost 8 bases and J lost 4, with 14 bases in between. This chain's CDR3 is CASSTRGRYGYTF. The CDR3 nucleotides are TGTGCCAGCTCTACCCGGGGTCGCTATGGCTACACCTTC.

The chain links TRBV5-1 to TRBJ1-5; the match to TRBD1 covers 8 bases. Germline-derived CDR1 and CDR2 are SGHRS and YFSETQ. CDR3 length: 17 residues. J was trimmed by 2 bases and V by 0 bases; bases with no gene match: 7. The CDR3 DNA reads TGCGCCAGCAGCTTGGCCCCAGGGGGCTCGGGCAATCAGCCCCAGCATTTT. This gives the protein CASSLAPGGSGNQPQHF.

The chain joins TRBV6-5 to TRBJ2-7; 7 bases are shared with TRBD2. The CDR3 has 14 amino acids. Germline V gene sequence: CDR1 MNHEY, CDR2 SVGAGI. The CDR3 nucleotides are TGTGCGAGTTGGGGCCTAGCGGCCTCCTACGAGCAGTACTTC. Translation: CASWGLAASYEQYF.

A few counts support this clone. J is TRBJ1-1 and V is TRBV4-1; no reliable D call. Germline V lookup: CDR1 MGHRA, CDR2 YSYEKL. Trimming left V 1 base short and J 2 bases short, with 8 bases between. The CDR3 is made up of 14 amino acids. CDR3 in amino acids: CASSQGYTNTEAFF. The DNA of the CDR3 is TGCGCCAGCAGCCAAGGGTATACAAACACTGAAGCTTTCTTT.

The genes are TRBV27 and TRBJ2-1, with a tentative D call TRBD1 (5 bases). CDR3 size: 14 residues. Trimming cost V 8 bases and J 2 bases, with 13 bases left between them. Germline V gives CDR1 MNHEY, CDR2 SMNVEV (reference sequence). This chain's CDR3 is CASGHKWAYNEQFF. The CDR3 nucleotides read TGTGCCAGCGGACATAAGTGGGCCTACAATGAGCAGTTCTTC.

This clone was recorded only once. The genes are TRBV27 and TRBJ2-1; 9 bases map to TRBD2. The ends lost 1 base at V and 0 bases at J; junction bases unmatched: 4. CDR1 MNHEY and CDR2 SMNVEV come from the germline V gene (reference sequence). CDR3 length: 17 residues. The DNA for the CDR3 is TGTGCCAGCAGTTTATTAAGTAGCGGGAGCTCCTACAATGAGCAGTTCTTC. It specifies CASSLLSSGSSYNEQFF.

As DNA, the CDR3 is TGTGCCAGCTCACTGGACAGGGCAGGAAACACCATATATTTT. Its translation: CASSLDRAGNTIYF. The chain joins TRBV18 to TRBJ1-3; 8 bases fit TRBD1. With V trimmed by 4 bases and J by 4 bases, 3 bases remained unmatched. This CDR3 is 14 amino acids long. CDR1 KGHSH and CDR2 LQKENI come from the germline V gene.

The chain has TRBV5-1 and TRBJ2-2; D is possibly TRBD1 (5 bases). Germline loops: CDR1 SGHRS, CDR2 YFSETQ. The CDR3 totals 17 residues. With 2 bases removed from V and 1 base from J, the gap between germline ends came to 15 bases. CDR3 in DNA: TGCGCCAGCAGCTTATTGGTGGGGCAGGGGAACACCGGGGAGCTGTTTTTT. Translating it yields CASSLLVGQGNTGELFF.

This chain connects TRBV7-9 to TRBJ2-5; D is ambiguous. Trimming shortened V by 1 base and J by 5 bases, and 5 bases separated the two germline ends. The CDR3 consists of 12 residues. Germline CDR1 SEHNR, CDR2 FQNEAQ (reference sequence). The CDR3 reads CASSLVGETQYF. The CDR3 DNA reads TGTGCCAGCAGCTTAGTTGGCGAGACCCAGTACTTC.

This sequence joins TRBV18 and TRBJ1-5; D is possibly TRBD1 (6 bases). Per germline, CDR1 KGHSH and CDR2 LQKENI. The V and J ends lost 4 bases and 4 bases respectively, with 8 bases between them. The CDR3 is 13 amino acids. The CDR3 is CASSRTENQPQHF. CDR3 DNA sequence: TGTGCCAGCTCACGGACAGAGAATCAGCCCCAGCATTTT.

V and J are TRBV5-4 and TRBJ1-6; 11 positions agree with TRBD1. Germline CDR1 reads SGHNT; CDR2 reads YYREEE (reference sequence). CDR3 size: 16 residues. The V segment lost 4 bases and the J segment 7 bases; nucleotides outside the gene matches: 7. For the CDR3, the DNA is TGTGCCAGCAGCAGCGGACAGGGGGCGAGAAATTCACCCCTCCACTTT. Translating it yields CASSSGQGARNSPLHF.

The rearrangement uses TRBV28 and TRBJ1-1, with 8 bases aligning to TRBD1. CDR1 and CDR2 (germline): MDHEN, SYDVKM. The V gene end was trimmed by 6 bases and the J gene end by 2 bases; junction bases not matched to a gene: 5. The CDR3 spans 14 residues. DNA of the CDR3: TGTGCCAGCAGGGCACAGGGGGGTAACACTGAAGCTTTCTTT. Translated: CASRAQGGNTEAFF.

There are a few counts of this clone. This CDR3 reads CASSSRTGASTDTQYF. The CDR3 DNA sequence: TGTGCCAGCAGCTCCCGGACAGGGGCTAGCACAGATACGCAGTATTTT. The rearrangement uses TRBV5-4 and TRBJ2-3, with 9 bases fitting TRBD1. The germline CDR1 and CDR2 sequences are SGHNT and YYREEE (reference sequence). This CDR3 region has 16 residues. Trimming removed 3 bases from V and 0 bases from J; junction bases left unmatched: 5. Full variable domain (missing parts from reference TRBV5-4 and TRBJ2-3): ETGVTQSPTHLIKTRGQQVTLRCSSQSGHNTVSWYQQALGQGPQFIFQYYREEENGRGNFPPRFSGLQFPNYSSELNVNALELDDSALYLCASSSRTGASTDTQYFGPGTRLTVL.

The rearrangement links TRBV4-3 to TRBJ1-1; 8 positions agree with TRBD1. The CDR3 spans 15 residues. The V segment lost 0 bases and the J segment 10 bases; nucleotides outside the gene matches: 10. Per germline, CDR1 LGHNA and CDR2 YSLEER. Here the CDR3 DNA reads TGCGCCAGCAGCCAAGATTCGGCAGGGGGCATGGGAGCTTTCTTT. This sequence encodes CASSQDSAGGMGAFF.

The chain links TRBV7-6 to TRBJ1-3; 8 nucleotides align to TRBD1. V gave up 7 bases and J gave up 3 bases; unmatched junction bases: 8. The CDR3 has 15 amino acids. Germline V gene sequence: CDR1 SGHVS, CDR2 FNYEAQ. The CDR3 loop reads CASIPLTGDGNTIYF. The CDR3 DNA follows: TGTGCCAGCATACCGCTGACAGGGGATGGAAACACCATATATTTT.

The J gene is TRBJ1-4, the V gene TRBV14; D gene uncertain. CDR3 length equals 15 residues. Trimming shortened V by 0 bases and J by 8 bases, and 13 bases separated the two germline ends. The germline V gene has CDR1 SGHDN and CDR2 FVKESK. Here the CDR3 DNA reads TGTGCCAGCAGCCAAGATCTTGGGAGACCGGAAAAACTGTTTTTT. The encoded protein is CASSQDLGRPEKLFF.

This chain connects TRBV7-2 to TRBJ2-1; 8 positions agree with TRBD2. Trimming removed 2 bases from V and 8 bases from J; junction bases left unmatched: 8. Germline V gene data show CDR1 as SGHTA and CDR2 as FQGNSA. The CDR3 covers 15 residues. CDR3 sequence reads: CASSLNGRALYEQFF. The CDR3 nucleotides are TGTGCCAGCAGCTTAAACGGGAGGGCCTTATATGAGCAGTTCTTC.

CDR3 sequence: CASSVEGGRSTGELFF. The CDR3 DNA is TGTGCCAGCAGCGTAGAGGGCGGGAGGTCAACCGGGGAGCTGTTTTTT. J is TRBJ2-2 and V is TRBV9; 8 positions agree with TRBD2. The CDR3 is made up of 16 amino acids. Looked up from germline, CDR1 is SGDLS and CDR2 is YYNGEE. J gave up 5 bases and V 0 bases, and 6 bases lay outside the gene matches.

This clone has only a few counts. The V and J genes are TRBV6-6 and TRBJ2-7; a weak D match, TRBD2 (5 bases). CDR3 length: 15 amino acids. Germline V gene data show CDR1 as MNHNY and CDR2 as SVGAGI (reference sequence). Trimming removed 5 bases at V and 3 bases at J, with 17 bases between. The CDR3, as DNA: TGTGCCAGCAGTACCACTACTAGGAGGAGCTACGAGCAGTACTTC. Amino acids: CASSTTTRRSYEQYF.

This chain links TRBV9 with TRBJ1-5, with D perhaps TRBD1 (5 bases). Germline-derived CDR1 and CDR2 are SGDLS and YYNGEE. Between the trimmed V and J ends, which lost 3 bases and 7 bases, there was a span of 14 bases. This CDR3 is 14 amino acids long. The CDR3 DNA follows: TGTGCCAGCAGCGCCGGGGGGGGAGGACAGCCCCAGCATTTT. This encodes CASSAGGGGQPQHF.

This clone was counted once. The chain joins TRBV4-3 to TRBJ2-7; possible D gene TRBD1, 6 bases. CDR1 is LGHNA and CDR2 is YSLEER in the germline V gene. This CDR3 is 15 amino acids long. Trimming shortened V by 1 base and J by 6 bases, and 16 bases separated the two germline ends. CDR3 bases: TGCGCCAGCAGCCAAGTCTGGACAGCCACTGTCGAGCAGTACTTC. Amino acid sequence: CASSQVWTATVEQYF.

Only a few counts were recorded for this clone. The rearrangement uses TRBV10-1 and TRBJ2-1; 12 bases are a match to TRBD2. Germline CDR1 WNHNN, CDR2 SYGVQD (reference sequence). V shed 5 bases and J 12 bases; nucleotides not matched to a gene: 11. This CDR3 region has 15 residues. The CDR3 sequence: CASSPRGLAGGTQFF. DNA for the CDR3: TGCGCCAGCAGTCCCCGGGGACTAGCGGGTGGCACGCAGTTCTTC.

V is TRBV29-1 and J is TRBJ1-4; no reliable D call. Germline V CDR1 and CDR2: SQVTM, ANQGSEA. The CDR3 runs to 13 residues. The ends were cut back, 4 bases at V and 5 bases at J, with 11 bases in the middle. The chain's CDR3 is CSVAGRLNEKLFF. The CDR3 region has the DNA TGCAGCGTTGCAGGCAGACTAAATGAAAAACTGTTTTTT.

The chain employs TRBV5-4 and TRBJ2-7; 11 bases are a match to TRBD2. Germline values: CDR1 SGHNT, CDR2 YYREEE (reference sequence). This CDR3 region has 14 residues. With 1 base clipped from V and 3 bases from J, the junction kept 0 bases outside the gene matches. CDR3 DNA: TGTGCCAGCAGCTTGACTAGCGGGGGCTACGAGCAGTACTTC. Translating gives CASSLTSGGYEQYF.

This sequence joins TRBV4-3 and TRBJ1-2, with TRBD1 identical over 7 bases. V lost 0 bases, J lost 7 bases, and 8 bases stayed unmatched. Germline CDR1 LGHNA, CDR2 YSLEER. The CDR3 is made up of 15 amino acids. CDR3 amino acids: CASSQDPGGIGGYTF. CDR3 in DNA: TGCGCCAGCAGCCAAGATCCAGGGGGGATTGGTGGCTACACCTTC.